These 5 T cell receptor beta chains were all obtained from the same sample, sequenced in a study of cytomegalovirus exposure and HLA in healthy donors. Clones were sequenced by immunoSEQ multiplex PCR, and TCRdb holds only the in-frame ones, with some missing. The sample shows 38,000 or so clones, 90% to 95% of them seen only once. Source material: PBMCs. The source of these receptors is a man aged 18 to 35 in good health and CMV-seronegative.

The chain is built from TRBV9 and TRBJ2-7, with D possibly being TRBD2 (6 bases). The length of the CDR3 is 15 residues. V was cut by 3 bases and J by 4 bases, with 17 bases left in between. Per the germline V gene, CDR1 is SGDLS and CDR2 is YYNGEE. The CDR3 DNA reads as TGTGCCAGCAGCGAGAGTCCTAGGGACTTTTACGAGCAGTACTTC. It is translated as CASSESPRDFYEQYF. The full variable domain, completed using reference TRBV9 and TRBJ2-7, is DSGVTQTPKHLITATGQRVTLRCSPRSGDLSVYWYQQSLDQGLQFLIQYYNGEERAKGNILERFSAQQFPDLHSELNLSSLELGDSALYFCASSESPRDFYEQYFGPGTRLTVT.

This chain joins TRBV10-3 and TRBJ2-3, with 9 bases lining up with TRBD2. Germline lookup yields CDR1 ENHRY and CDR2 SYGVKD. This CDR3 contains 16 residues. V was clipped by 3 bases and J by 3 bases; unmatched bases: 7. In DNA form, the CDR3 reads TGTGCCATCAGTGATCTTAGCGGGGGAGGGACAGATACGCAGTATTTT. This sequence encodes CAISDLSGGGTDTQYF.

The V and J genes are TRBV7-3 and TRBJ2-5, with 7 positions matching TRBD1. CDR1 is SGHTA and CDR2 is FQGTGA in the germline V gene. V lost 5 bases and J lost 4; bases outside the gene matches: 10. This CDR3 region has 15 residues. CDR3 protein: CASSRTGYGVETQYF. CDR3 sequence (DNA): TGTGCCAGCAGCCGGACAGGTTATGGGGTAGAGACCCAGTACTTC. The full variable domain, rest sourced from reference TRBV7-3 and TRBJ2-5, is GAGVSQTPSNKVTEKGKYVELRCDPISGHTALYWYRQSLGQGPEFLIYFQGTGAADDSGLPNDRFFAVRPEGSVSTLKIQRTERGDSAVYLCASSRTGYGVETQYFGPGTRLLVL.

This rearrangement joins TRBV5-4 to TRBJ1-1; the D gene is possibly TRBD1 (5 bases). The germline V and J ends were trimmed by 1 base and 1 base, with 14 bases remaining between them. The length of the CDR3 is 16 residues. Germline CDR1 and CDR2: SGHNT and YYREEE (reference sequence). The CDR3 DNA follows: TGTGCCAGCAGCTTGACGGCAGGGTATCCGAACACTGAAGCTTTCTTT. It yields the protein CASSLTAGYPNTEAFF. Using reference TRBV5-4 and TRBJ1-1 for the parts outside the CDR3, the full variable domain is ETGVTQSPTHLIKTRGQQVTLRCSSQSGHNTVSWYQQALGQGPQFIFQYYREEENGRGNFPPRFSGLQFPNYSSELNVNALELDDSALYLCASSLTAGYPNTEAFFGQGTRLTVV.

J is TRBJ2-1 and V is TRBV9; D remains unclear. CDR3 length: 13 amino acids. The V and J ends lost 0 bases and 8 bases respectively, with 9 bases between them. Germline assignment: CDR1 SGDLS and CDR2 YYNGEE. CDR3 nucleotides: TGTGCCAGCAGCGTAGATAGTCTGGATGAGCAGTTCTTC. Its translation: CASSVDSLDEQFF. The entire variable domain, with the rest obtained from reference TRBV9 and TRBJ2-1, is as follows: DSGVTQTPKHLITATGQRVTLRCSPRSGDLSVYWYQQSLDQGLQFLIQYYNGEERAKGNILERFSAQQFPDLHSELNLSSLELGDSALYFCASSVDSLDEQFFGPGTRLTVL.